What follows is one TCR beta chain and its context. This clone has only one observation. The clone's antigen remains unknown. There are no base qualities to consult, and no much larger clone falls within one base. Reading from cysteine to phenylalanine, the CDR3 counts 14 amino acids. Just the 42-base CDR3 DNA is kept, in frame starting at base 1. Trimming accounts for 7 bases at V and 5 bases at J, while the number of junction bases matched to no gene is 11. The germline V gene (reference sequence) sets CDR1 to GTSNPN and CDR2 to SVGIG. Using the deep immunoSEQ assay, multiplex PCR amplified TCR CDR3 regions from genomic DNA. For each cell subset, the extracted genomic DNA was distributed evenly across all wells of several immunoSEQ 96-well plates, and each plate served as one replicate. For unsorted PBMC, around 300 ng of genomic DNA, equivalent to around 33,000 T cell genomes, went into each replicate PCR. Ten immunoSEQ deep assay plates were used to sequence unsorted PBMC genomic DNA. Purified libraries were measured with a Qubit 3.0 fluorometer, size-checked on a Bioanalyzer 2100, and measured again with the KAPA Library Quantification kit. Every immunoSEQ 96-well plate was sequenced on a separate single-read 150-cycle Illumina NextSeq 550 flow cell. The source study handled its data this way. Because the immunoSEQ output held only junctional sequences and lacked quality scores, the filtering could not match the filtering applied to full-length reads. Sequences were annotated with PyIR, a Python wrapper for IgBLAST v1.9, and V/J genes and CDR3 were assigned using IMGT germline references. Reads with weak V/J assignments (E-value above 1e-6), missing CDR3, stop codons, out-of-frame junctions, or ambiguous translated residues were removed. A V3J clonotype was defined by an identical inferred V gene, J gene, and CDR3 amino acid sequence. Percentage overlap between repertoires was calculated by dividing the number of shared unique clonotypes by the size of the smaller repertoire. Repertoire richness was assessed with RTK rarefaction, the Chao1 estimator, and Recon v2.1 estimates of unobserved clonotypes. The clones in this table, taken by TCRdb from immuneACCESS, are in-frame only. Not every clone is retained; where verified, under half of the shortfall comes from an unresolved V gene, and the cause of the rest is unknown. V and J calls and clone size follow that table, whereas D and trimming were derived from the DNA. For this sample the table gives 400,000 to 500,000 clones, of which less than 80% were detected only once. About 12% of the sample lies in the top ten.

Healthy HIV-negative adults with no recently reported acute infections or vaccinations were included as donors. Every donor was a Caucasian adult residing in Nashville, Tennessee, USA. In the unsorted samples, 90 million to 100 million PBMCs were counted, and genomic DNA was extracted using the QIAamp DNA Blood Mini kit. Blood was collected by leukapheresis, and PBMCs were isolated by Ficoll-Histopaque density gradient centrifugation and then cryopreserved in liquid nitrogen vapor phase. This sample was included in a study of shared clonotypes between healthy human individuals (dated by TCRdb to about 2020). Regarding the study in general: Two women and three men aged 18 to 49 years were included in the cohort. To estimate repertoire size and how much clonotype sharing occurs between individuals, the study deeply sequenced the blood TCR repertoires of 5 or 6 healthy adults. To increase sequencing depth and limit assay-specific biases, TCR repertoire library preparation and sequencing were carried out by different laboratories using diverse techniques. Leukapheresis yielded between about 0.85 and 10 billion PBMCs per donor.

What the study reported, not specific to this receptor: Sampling was limited to blood, and TCR repertoires in tissue likely differ from TCR repertoires in blood. The small number of donors limited the genetic and exposure-history diversity represented. Pairwise subsampling led to the expectation that sequencing depth would affect the degree of clonotype sharing among donors.

The sequence links TRBV30 to TRBJ2-7, and 10 junctional nucleotides match TRBD1. Sequenced input: PBMCs. The TCR sequence derives from a woman in her 40s in good health. Some clones in this sample may be carry-over from other donors' samples. The CDR3 is CAFSRDRGNHEQYF. The nucleotide sequence is given as TGTGCCTTCTCCCGGGACAGGGGTAACCACGAGCAGTACTTC.